The next 18 T cell receptor beta chains were all read from a single sample in a study of blood T cells in healthy people across ages. Sample-barcoded 5' priming and a J-beta primer mix drove a second PCR of about 6 to 12 cycles. TCRdb re-called the 5' RACE reads through MiXCR, storing one row per CDR3 protein. The table records roughly 700,000 distinct CDR3 sequences, 20% to 30% of them present only once. This sample was also put to use in a study of T cells of mothers and their children.

The sequencing input was blood. These TCRs come from a boy younger than 18 in good health.

The chain links TRBV28 to TRBJ2-7, with 7 bases that match TRBD1. V lost 6 bases and J lost 5; bases outside the gene matches: 10. Germline CDR1 MDHEN, CDR2 SYDVKM. CDR3 length: 14 residues. The chain's CDR3 is CASRETGDHDEQYF. CDR3 sequence (DNA): TGTGCCAGCAGGGAAACAGGGGATCACGACGAGCAGTACTTC.

The genes are TRBV7-2 and TRBJ2-3; 9 bases are a match to TRBD1. Losses at the gene ends were 5 bases for V and 6 bases for J; bases not matched to a gene: 15. This CDR3 region has 17 residues. The germline CDR1 and CDR2 sequences are SGHTA and FQGNSA. The CDR3: CASSPLDRGLFWDTQYF. The DNA of the CDR3 is TGTGCCAGCAGCCCGTTGGACAGGGGCCTTTTCTGGGATACGCAGTATTTT.

The chain has TRBV6-6 and TRBJ2-7; D is possibly TRBD2 (6 bases). From germline, CDR1 is MNHNY and CDR2 SVGAGI (reference sequence). Trimming shortened V by 2 bases and J by 3 bases, and 11 bases separated the two germline ends. The CDR3 is 14 amino acids. CDR3 sequence (DNA): TGTGCCAGCAGTTACGGGCGGGACGGCTACGAGCAGTACTTC. Encoded protein: CASSYGRDGYEQYF.

The chain uses TRBV20-1 and TRBJ1-2; maybe TRBD1 (6 bases). This CDR3 has 13 amino acids. V was pared by 5 bases and J by 3 bases, with 13 bases between. Germline CDR1 DFQATT, CDR2 SNEGSKA (reference sequence). The CDR3 bases are TGCAGTGCTGACGGGGACACTTACTATGGCTACACCTTC. Translating it yields CSADGDTYYGYTF.

This chain connects TRBV5-5 to TRBJ1-5; 10 bases are a match to TRBD1. The CDR3 loop spans 16 amino acids. Germline lookup yields CDR1 SGHKS and CDR2 YYEKEE (reference sequence). Trimming cost V 6 bases and J 4 bases; bases outside gene matches: 10. The CDR3, as DNA: TGTGCCAGCACCACGTCCGGGACAGGGGTAAATCAGCCCCAGCATTTT. This sequence encodes CASTTSGTGVNQPQHF.

This clonotype was counted between two and nine times. This chain links TRBV7-3 with TRBJ2-3; 11 nucleotides line up with TRBD2. V lost 4 bases to trimming and J lost 3 bases; unmatched junction nucleotides: 0. The CDR3 has 14 residues. Germline-derived CDR1 and CDR2 are SGHTA and FQGTGA. DNA for the CDR3: TGTGCCAGCAGCTGGACTAGCGGGACAGATACGCAGTATTTT. This sequence encodes CASSWTSGTDTQYF.

This clonotype was counted between two and nine times. J is TRBJ1-3 and V is TRBV29-1, with no clear D. Trimming took off 5 bases at V and 0 bases at J, with 8 bases between the two ends. This CDR3 region has 13 residues. Germline CDR1 SQVTM, CDR2 ANQGSEA. CDR3 region: CSVKGNSGNTIYF. CDR3 DNA: TGCAGCGTTAAAGGGAACTCTGGAAACACCATATATTTT.

V and J are TRBV7-3 and TRBJ2-5, with D perhaps TRBD1 (6 bases). Trimming stripped 1 base from V and 8 bases from J, with 17 bases between. The CDR3 consists of 15 residues. CDR1 SGHTA and CDR2 FQGTGA come from the germline V gene. CDR3 sequence: CASSLNRELSQTQYF. DNA for the CDR3: TGTGCCAGCAGCTTAAACAGGGAACTAAGTCAAACCCAGTACTTC.

This clonotype came up a few times. This chain joins TRBV2 and TRBJ1-2; D is ambiguous. V dropped 7 bases and J dropped 2 bases, with 8 bases sitting between them. Germline CDR1 is SNHLY and CDR2 is FYNNEI. This CDR3 contains 12 residues. This chain's CDR3 is CASMAGNYGYTF. Written as DNA, the CDR3 is TGTGCCAGCATGGCGGGAAACTATGGCTACACCTTC.

J is TRBJ2-5 and V is TRBV4-2, with D tentatively TRBD1 or TRBD2 (5 bases each). The CDR3 totals 16 residues. Trimming shortened V by 5 bases and J by 4 bases, and 20 bases separated the two germline ends. The germline V gene encodes CDR1 LGHNA and CDR2 YNFKEQ. CDR3 coding DNA: TGTGCCAGCAGCTATAACCCGGGACCGAGTTCAGAGACCCAGTACTTC. Protein sequence: CASSYNPGPSSETQYF.

The CDR3 nucleotides are TGTGCCAGCAGCCTAAGAGGAGGGCCCGATACGCAGTATTTT. As protein: CASSLRGGPDTQYF. The chain uses TRBV3-1 and TRBJ2-3; D is perhaps TRBD2 (6 bases). Trimming stripped 4 bases from V and 6 bases from J, with 14 bases between. CDR1 and CDR2 from the germline V gene are LGHDT and YNNKEL (reference sequence). The CDR3 has 14 residues.

V usage is TRBV29-1 and J usage is TRBJ1-1; D perhaps matches TRBD1 (5 bases). Germline V CDR1 and CDR2: SQVTM, ANQGSEA. V lost 5 bases and J lost 5, with 12 bases in between. CDR3 size: 12 residues. CDR3 protein: CSVNRFGTEAFF. CDR3 DNA: TGCAGCGTTAACAGGTTTGGGACTGAAGCTTTCTTT.

The rearrangement uses TRBV5-1 and TRBJ2-5; 8 positions match TRBD2. The J call is doubtful: the DNA matches TRBJ2-1 better. This CDR3 spans 15 amino acids. Germline V CDR1 and CDR2: SGHRS, YFSETQ. CDR3 region: CASNRAGAPEGEQFF. For the CDR3, the DNA is TGCGCCAGCAACCGAGCGGGAGCCCCCGAGGGTGAGCAGTTCTTC.

The sample holds a few counts of this clonotype. The chain links TRBV28 to TRBJ2-2; TRBD1 aligns across 12 bases. Germline loops: CDR1 MDHEN, CDR2 SYDVKM. The CDR3 is 16 residues long. J was trimmed by 6 bases and V by 5 bases; bases with no gene match: 7. CDR3 coding DNA: TGTGCCAGCAGTCAGCCGGGACAGGGGGCCCCCGGGGAGCTGTTTTTT. Translated, it gives CASSQPGQGAPGELFF.

Remarks on this clonotype: Since the CDR3 does not end with the conserved phenylalanine or tryptophan, this likely comes from a read error. The chain combines TRBV20-1 with TRBJ2-5; D remains ambiguous. Trimming stripped 0 bases from V and 1 base from J, with 9 bases between. The CDR3 is made up of 14 amino acids. Germline V gives CDR1 DFQATT, CDR2 SNEGSKA (reference sequence). CDR3 residues: CSARDITFQETQYS. DNA for the CDR3: TGCAGTGCTAGAGATATAACGTTCCAAGAGACCCAGTACTCC.

This clonotype was picked up a small number of times. The CDR3 DNA follows: TGTGCCAGCAGTTACTGGGCAGCGGATGGCTACACCTTC. Protein product: CASSYWAADGYTF. The chain joins TRBV6-6 to TRBJ1-2, with no clear D. CDR1 is MNHNY, CDR2 SVGAGI, per germline (reference sequence). V lost 1 base to trimming and J lost 6 bases, with 9 bases between them. This CDR3 contains 13 residues.

The chain carries TRBV29-1 and TRBJ2-1; 11 nucleotides match TRBD2. This CDR3 contains 16 residues. The germline V gene encodes CDR1 SQVTM and CDR2 ANQGSEA. V lost 0 bases and J lost 2; bases outside the gene matches: 3. The CDR3 loop is CSVEDVAGGTYNEQFF. DNA for the CDR3: TGCAGCGTTGAAGACGTAGCGGGAGGGACCTACAATGAGCAGTTCTTC.

The rearrangement uses TRBV5-1 and TRBJ2-7; tentatively, D is TRBD2 (6 bases). V was cut by 0 bases and J by 0 bases, with 13 bases left in between. The CDR3 totals 16 residues. CDR1 is SGHRS and CDR2 is YFSETQ in the germline V gene. The CDR3 coding sequence is TGCGCCAGCAGCTTGGAAGCGGGTCCTGTCTCCTACGAGCAGTACTTC. Its protein product is CASSLEAGPVSYEQYF.